Shown below are 7 T cell receptor beta chains from a single sample sequenced in a study of T cell repertoires and HLA-DP antigens. These TCRs are of unknown antigen specificity. This table comes from immunoSEQ multiplex PCR, and its TCRdb copy is limited to in-frame clones, with some not included. The profile shows about 73,000 clones, about 82% of them singletons. The specimen sequenced was CD4+ T cells from PBMCs. The receptors originated from a man in his 60s in good health and CMV-seronegative.

The chain is built from TRBV15 and TRBJ2-5; tentatively, D is TRBD2 (5 bases). CDR1 is LNHNV and CDR2 is YYDKDF in the germline V gene (reference sequence). Trimming shortened V by 0 bases and J by 5 bases, and 13 bases separated the two germline ends. The CDR3 has 15 amino acids. In nucleotides, the CDR3 is TGTGCCACCAGCAGAGACACCCGTTCGGGGGAGACCCAGTACTTC. It yields the protein CATSRDTRSGETQYF.

The chain is built from TRBV6-6 and TRBJ1-3; D possibly corresponds to TRBD1 (5 bases). The CDR3 is 16 amino acids. Germline V lookup: CDR1 MNHNY, CDR2 SVGAGI (reference sequence). Trimming cost V 0 bases and J 0 bases, with 9 bases left between them. CDR3 sequence: CASSYSRGSSGNTIYF. The CDR3 DNA is TGTGCCAGCAGTTACTCGAGGGGCAGCTCTGGAAACACCATATATTTT.

The chain combines TRBV5-8 with TRBJ2-2; a weak D match, TRBD1 (6 bases). CDR1 and CDR2 from the germline V gene are SGHTS and YDEGEE. CDR3 size: 14 residues. The germline V and J ends were trimmed by 4 bases and 5 bases, with 12 bases remaining between them. CDR3 DNA: TGTGCCAGCAGCGCTGGACAGCTGACCGGGGAGCTGTTTTTT. Protein: CASSAGQLTGELFF.

The V and J genes are TRBV29-1 and TRBJ1-5, with 10 positions matching TRBD1. CDR1 and CDR2 (germline): SQVTM, ANQGSEA. J lost 5 bases, V lost 4 bases, and 5 bases had no gene match. The CDR3 runs to 14 residues. CDR3 in DNA: TGCAGCGTTGCCCAGGGGACAGGGGATCAGCCCCAGCATTTT. Residues: CSVAQGTGDQPQHF.

This clone came up a few times. The chain combines TRBV5-1 with TRBJ1-2; no firm D call. This CDR3 is built from 12 residues. The germline V and J ends were trimmed by 4 bases and 6 bases, with 10 bases remaining between them. CDR1 and CDR2 from the germline V gene are SGHRS and YFSETQ. DNA for the CDR3: TGCGCCAGCAGCGAAACGAAGGATGGCTACACCTTC. Translation: CASSETKDGYTF.

This chain links TRBV19 with TRBJ1-5; the match to TRBD1 covers 10 bases. Germline CDR1 reads LNHDA; CDR2 reads SQIVND (reference sequence). The V and J ends lost 4 bases and 4 bases, in that order; junction bases with no gene match: 7. This CDR3 has 16 residues. The CDR3 spells CASSTLRDRGNQPQHF. CDR3 in DNA: TGTGCCAGTAGTACCCTAAGGGACAGGGGAAATCAGCCCCAGCATTTT.

V is TRBV6-1 and J is TRBJ2-1; D is undetermined. This CDR3 region has 12 residues. Germline assignment: CDR1 MNHNS and CDR2 SASEGT. V lost 6 bases and J 4 bases, leaving 7 bases between the germline ends. Written as DNA, the CDR3 is TGTGCCAGCAGCCAGGCTTACAATGAGCAGTTCTTC. Its protein is CASSQAYNEQFF.